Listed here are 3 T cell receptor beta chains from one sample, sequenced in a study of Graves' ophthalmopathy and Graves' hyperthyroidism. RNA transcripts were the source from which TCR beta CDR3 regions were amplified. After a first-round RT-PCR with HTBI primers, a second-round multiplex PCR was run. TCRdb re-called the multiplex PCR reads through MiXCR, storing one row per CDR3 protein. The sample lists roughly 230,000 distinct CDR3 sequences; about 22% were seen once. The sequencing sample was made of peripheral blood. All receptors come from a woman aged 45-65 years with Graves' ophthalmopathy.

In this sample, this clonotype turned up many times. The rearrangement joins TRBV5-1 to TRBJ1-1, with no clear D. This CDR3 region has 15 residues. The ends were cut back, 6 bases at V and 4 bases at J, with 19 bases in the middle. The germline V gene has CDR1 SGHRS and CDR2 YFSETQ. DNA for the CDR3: TGCGCCAGCACCCTCTCCAGCACCGGTGGCACTGAAGCTTTCTTT. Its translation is CASTLSSTGGTEAFF.

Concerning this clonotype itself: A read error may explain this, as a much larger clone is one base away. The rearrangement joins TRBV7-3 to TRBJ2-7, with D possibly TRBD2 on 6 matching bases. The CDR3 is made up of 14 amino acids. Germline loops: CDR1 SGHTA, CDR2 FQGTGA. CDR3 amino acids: CASNLSGDRYEQYF. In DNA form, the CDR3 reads TGTGCCAGCAACTTATCGGGGGACCGCTACGAGCAGTACTTC.

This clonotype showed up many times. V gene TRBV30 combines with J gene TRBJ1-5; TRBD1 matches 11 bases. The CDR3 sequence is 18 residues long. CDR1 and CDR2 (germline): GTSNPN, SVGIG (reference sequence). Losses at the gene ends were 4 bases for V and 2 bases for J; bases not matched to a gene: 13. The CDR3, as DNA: TGTGCCTGGAAGCCTCGGACAGGGGGCGAGAGTGGCAATCAGCCCCAGCATTTT. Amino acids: CAWKPRTGGESGNQPQHF. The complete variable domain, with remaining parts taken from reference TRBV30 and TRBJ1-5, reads SQTIHQWPATLVQPVGSPLSLECTVEGTSNPNLYWYRQAAGRGLQLLFYSVGIGQISSEVPQNLSASRPQDRQFILSSKKLLLSDSGFYLCAWKPRTGGESGNQPQHFGDGTRLSIL.